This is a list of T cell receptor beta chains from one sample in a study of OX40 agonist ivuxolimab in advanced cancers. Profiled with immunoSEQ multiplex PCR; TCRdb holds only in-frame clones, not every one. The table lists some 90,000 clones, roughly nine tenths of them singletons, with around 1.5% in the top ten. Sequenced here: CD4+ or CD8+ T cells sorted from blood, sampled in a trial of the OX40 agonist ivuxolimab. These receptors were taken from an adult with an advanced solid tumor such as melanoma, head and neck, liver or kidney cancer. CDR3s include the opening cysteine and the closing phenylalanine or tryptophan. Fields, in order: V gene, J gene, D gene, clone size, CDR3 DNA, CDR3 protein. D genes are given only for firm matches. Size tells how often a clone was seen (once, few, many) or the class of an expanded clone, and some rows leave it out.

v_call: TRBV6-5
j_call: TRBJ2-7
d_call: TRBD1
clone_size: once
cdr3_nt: TGTGCCAGCAGTCGCTACAGGGGAGACTACGAGCAGTACTTC
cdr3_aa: CASSRYRGDYEQYF

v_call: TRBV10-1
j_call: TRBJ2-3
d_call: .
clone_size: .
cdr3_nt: TGCGCCAGCACTAGGGACTCCGCCTCGGATACGCAGTATTTT
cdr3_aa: CASTRDSASDTQYF

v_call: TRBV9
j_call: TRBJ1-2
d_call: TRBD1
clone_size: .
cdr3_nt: TGTGCCAGCAGCGTAGATGGGACAGGGGTCTATGGCTACACCTTC
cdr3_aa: CASSVDGTGVYGYTF

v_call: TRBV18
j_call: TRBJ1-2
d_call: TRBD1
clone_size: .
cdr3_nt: TGTGCCAGCTCACCACCAGGGACAGGGATCTATGGCTACACCTTC
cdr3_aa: CASSPPGTGIYGYTF

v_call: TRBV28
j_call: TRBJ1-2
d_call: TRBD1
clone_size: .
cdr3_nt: TGTGCCAGCAGTCCACCGGGACAGGGGGCCTATGGCTACACCTTC
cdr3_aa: CASSPPGQGAYGYTF

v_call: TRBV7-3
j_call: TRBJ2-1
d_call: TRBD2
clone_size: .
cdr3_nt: TGTGCCAGCAGCCCCGACCGAGGCGGGAGAAGTAGTAATGAGCAGTTCTTC
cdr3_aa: CASSPDRGGRSSNEQFF

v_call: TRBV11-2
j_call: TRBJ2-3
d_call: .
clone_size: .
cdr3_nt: TGTGCCAGCAGCCTACGGGGGCGGACAGATACGCAGTATTTT
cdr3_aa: CASSLRGRTDTQYF

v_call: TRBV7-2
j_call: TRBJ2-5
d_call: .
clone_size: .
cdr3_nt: TGTGCCAGCAGCTTGGGGGGACGGGAGACCCAGTACTTC
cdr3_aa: CASSLGGRETQYF

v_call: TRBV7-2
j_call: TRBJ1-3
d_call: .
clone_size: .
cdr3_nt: TGTGCCAGCAGCTTAGAAGGGGCCTCCTCTGGAAACACCATATATTTT
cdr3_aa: CASSLEGASSGNTIYF

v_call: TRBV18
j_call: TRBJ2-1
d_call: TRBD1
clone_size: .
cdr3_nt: TGTGCCAGCTCACCACCGACCGGACAGGGGAGAAATGAGCAGTTCTTC
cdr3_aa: CASSPPTGQGRNEQFF

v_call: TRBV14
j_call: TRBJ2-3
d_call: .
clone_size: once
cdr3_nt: TGTGCCAGCAGCCAGGGCGCAGATACGCAGTATTTT
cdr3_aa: CASSQGADTQYF

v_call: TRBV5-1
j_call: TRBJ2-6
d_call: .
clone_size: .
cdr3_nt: TGCGCCAGCAGCCACCCGGCTTTGTCCGGTACTGGGGCCAACGTCCTGACTTTC
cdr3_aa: CASSHPALSGTGANVLTF

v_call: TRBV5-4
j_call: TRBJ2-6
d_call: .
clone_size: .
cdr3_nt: TGTGCCAGCAGCTTGGTGGGTTCAAATCCCTCTGGGGCCAACGTCCTGACTTTC
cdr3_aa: CASSLVGSNPSGANVLTF

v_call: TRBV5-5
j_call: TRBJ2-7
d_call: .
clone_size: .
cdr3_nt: TGTGCCAGCACCTCCATACCGGGTACCTACGAGCAGTACTTC
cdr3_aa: CASTSIPGTYEQYF

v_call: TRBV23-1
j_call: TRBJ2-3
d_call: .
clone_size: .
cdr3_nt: TGCGCCAGCAGTCAATATTGTGGGGACACAACTAACACAGATACGCAGTATTTT
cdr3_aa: CASSQYCGDTTNTDTQYF

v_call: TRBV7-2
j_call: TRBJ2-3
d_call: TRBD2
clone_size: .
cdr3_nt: TGTGCCAGCAGCAGCCCGATCGGGACTAGCATTTCAGATACGCAGTATTTT
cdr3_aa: CASSSPIGTSISDTQYF

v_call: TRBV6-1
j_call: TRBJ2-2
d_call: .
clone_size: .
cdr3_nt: TGTGCCCAAACCCGGGGTCAGGGCGGGGAGCTGTTTTTT
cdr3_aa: CAQTRGQGGELFF

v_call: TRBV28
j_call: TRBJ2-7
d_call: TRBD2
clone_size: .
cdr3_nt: TGTGCCAGCAGTTTTCGGGGGCCAGGACTAGCGGGACCAGAGCAGTACTTC
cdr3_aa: CASSFRGPGLAGPEQYF

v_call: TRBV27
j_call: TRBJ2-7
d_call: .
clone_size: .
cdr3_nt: TGTGCCAGCAGTCTACGCCCTGGGGGTCCCTACGAGCAGTACTTC
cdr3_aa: CASSLRPGGPYEQYF

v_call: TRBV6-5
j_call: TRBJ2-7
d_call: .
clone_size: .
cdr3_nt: TGTGCCAGCAGTTACTCGGGAGGTGGGGGCTACGAGCAGTACTTC
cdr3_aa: CASSYSGGGGYEQYF

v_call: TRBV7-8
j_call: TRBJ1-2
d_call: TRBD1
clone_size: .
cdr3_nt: TGTGCCAGCAGCTTAACAGGGGGCCAGTTCTATGGCTACACCTTC
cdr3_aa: CASSLTGGQFYGYTF

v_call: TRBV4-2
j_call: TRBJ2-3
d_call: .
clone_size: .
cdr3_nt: TGTGCCAGCAGCCAAGATCTAGGGGGAGTGGATACGCAGTATTTT
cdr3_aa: CASSQDLGGVDTQYF

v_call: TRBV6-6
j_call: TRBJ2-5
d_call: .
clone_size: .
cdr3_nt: TGTGCCAGCTCCGGGACGCCGAAAGAGACCCAGTACTTC
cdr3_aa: CASSGTPKETQYF

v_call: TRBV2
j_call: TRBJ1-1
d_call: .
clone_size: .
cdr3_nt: TGTGCCAGCAGTGAACTTGGGGGAACTGAAGCTTTCTTT
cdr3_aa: CASSELGGTEAFF

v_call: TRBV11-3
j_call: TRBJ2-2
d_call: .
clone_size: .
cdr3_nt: TGTGCCAGCAGGAGTATTGGAGGCGGGGAGCTGTTTTTT
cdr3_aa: CASRSIGGGELFF

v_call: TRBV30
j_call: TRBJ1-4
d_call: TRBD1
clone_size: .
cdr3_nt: TGTGCCTGGGGGGACAGGACAACTAATGAAAAACTGTTTTTT
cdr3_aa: CAWGDRTTNEKLFF

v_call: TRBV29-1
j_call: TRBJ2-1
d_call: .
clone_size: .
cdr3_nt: TGCAGCGTTGGTCGGAGTGGCAACAATGAGCAGTTCTTC
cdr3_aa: CSVGRSGNNEQFF

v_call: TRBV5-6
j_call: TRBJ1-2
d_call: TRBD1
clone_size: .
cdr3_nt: TGTGCCAGCAGCCTCTTCCGACAGGGGGCGAAGTATGGCTACACCTTC
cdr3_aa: CASSLFRQGAKYGYTF

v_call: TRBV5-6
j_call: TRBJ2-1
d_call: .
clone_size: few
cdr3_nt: TGTGCCAGCAGCGACCGGGACTTAAATGAGCAGTTCTTC
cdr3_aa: CASSDRDLNEQFF

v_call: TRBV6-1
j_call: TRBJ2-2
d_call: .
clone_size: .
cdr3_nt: TGTGCCAGCAGTGAAGTGACCGGGGGTGGTAGGAACACCGGGGAGCTGTTTTTT
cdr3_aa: CASSEVTGGGRNTGELFF

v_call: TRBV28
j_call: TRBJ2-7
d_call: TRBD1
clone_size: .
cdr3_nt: TGTGCCAGCAGGTCTCCGGGACAGGGATCCTACGAGCAGTACTTC
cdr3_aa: CASRSPGQGSYEQYF

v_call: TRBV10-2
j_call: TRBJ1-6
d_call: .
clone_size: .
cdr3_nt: TGCGCCAGCAGCCGGACAGCAAGCTCCTATAATTCACCCCTCCACTTT
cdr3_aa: CASSRTASSYNSPLHF

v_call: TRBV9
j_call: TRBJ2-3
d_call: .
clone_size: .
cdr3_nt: TGTGCCAGCAGCGTTGGTCCTAGCGCGTGGAATACGCAGTATTTT
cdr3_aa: CASSVGPSAWNTQYF

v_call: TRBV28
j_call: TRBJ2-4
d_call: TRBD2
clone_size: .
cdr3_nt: TGTGCCAGCAGTTCCCCTGGGACTAGCGGGAAAAACATTCAGTACTTC
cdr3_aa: CASSSPGTSGKNIQYF

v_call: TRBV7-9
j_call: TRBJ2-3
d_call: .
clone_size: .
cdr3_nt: TGTGCCAGCAGCCCCTTTGATGGGGGGCGGCAGTATTTT
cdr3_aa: CASSPFDGGRQYF

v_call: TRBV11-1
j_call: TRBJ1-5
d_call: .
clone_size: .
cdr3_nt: TGTGCCAGCAGCTTAGCAGAAAGCCAGCCCCAGCATTTT
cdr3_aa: CASSLAESQPQHF

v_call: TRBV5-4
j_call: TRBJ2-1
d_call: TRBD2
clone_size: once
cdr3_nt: TGTGCCAGCAGCAGACTAGCGGAGGACTCCTACAATGAGCAGTTCTTC
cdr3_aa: CASSRLAEDSYNEQFF

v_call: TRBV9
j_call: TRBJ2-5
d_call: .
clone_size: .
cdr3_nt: TGTGCCAGCAGCGTCCTAGGGGGGTACCAAGAGACCCAGTACTTC
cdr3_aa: CASSVLGGYQETQYF

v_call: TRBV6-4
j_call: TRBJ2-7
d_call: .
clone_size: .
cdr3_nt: TGTGCCAGCAGTGCTGAGACGAACAGGCCCTACGAGCAGTACTTC
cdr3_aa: CASSAETNRPYEQYF

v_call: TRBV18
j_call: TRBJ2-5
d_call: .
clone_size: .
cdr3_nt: TGTGCCAGCTCACCACCGCGGGGTTACCAAGAGACCCAGTACTTC
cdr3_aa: CASSPPRGYQETQYF

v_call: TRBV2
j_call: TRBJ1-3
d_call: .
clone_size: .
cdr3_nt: TGTGCCAGCAGTGAACAGGGTACAGGAAACACCATATATTTT
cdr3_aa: CASSEQGTGNTIYF

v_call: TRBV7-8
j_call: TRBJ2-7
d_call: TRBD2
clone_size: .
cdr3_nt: TGTGCCAGCAGGCCCGGGCGGGAGGCCTACTCCTACGAGCAGTACTTC
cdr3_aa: CASRPGREAYSYEQYF

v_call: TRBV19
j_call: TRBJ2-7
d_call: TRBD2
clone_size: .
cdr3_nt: TGTGCCAGTAGTTCAAAGGGACTAGCGGGGAGTGAGCAGTACTTC
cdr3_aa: CASSSKGLAGSEQYF

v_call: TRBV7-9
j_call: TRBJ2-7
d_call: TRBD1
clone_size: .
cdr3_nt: TGTGCCAGCAGCGGCAGGACAGGGGACTACGAGCAGTACTTC
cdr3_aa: CASSGRTGDYEQYF

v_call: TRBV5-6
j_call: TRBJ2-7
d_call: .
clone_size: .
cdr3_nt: TGTGCCAGCAGCTTGGAGTCAGTTACCTTCTTC
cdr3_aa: CASSLESVTFF

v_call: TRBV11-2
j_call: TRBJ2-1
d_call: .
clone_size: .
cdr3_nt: TGTGCCAGCAGCTTAGGGGGAGCGGGCACTAATGAGCAGTTCTTC
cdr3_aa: CASSLGGAGTNEQFF

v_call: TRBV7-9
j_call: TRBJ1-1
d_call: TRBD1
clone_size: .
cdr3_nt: TGTGCCAGCAGCCCAGGACAGGCCACCCACACTGAAGCTTTCTTT
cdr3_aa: CASSPGQATHTEAFF

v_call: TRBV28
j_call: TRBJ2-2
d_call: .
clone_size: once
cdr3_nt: TGTGCCAGCAGCCCCGGGAGCTCGACCGGGGAGCTGTTTTTT
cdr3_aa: CASSPGSSTGELFF

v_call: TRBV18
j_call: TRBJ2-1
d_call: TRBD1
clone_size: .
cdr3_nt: TGTGCCAGCTCACCCTCGGGACAGAGAAATGAGCAGTTCTTC
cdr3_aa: CASSPSGQRNEQFF

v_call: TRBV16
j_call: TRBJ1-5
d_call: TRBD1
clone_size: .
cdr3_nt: TGTGCCAGCAGCCTTTCTGACAGGGGCAATCAGCCCCAGCATTTT
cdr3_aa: CASSLSDRGNQPQHF

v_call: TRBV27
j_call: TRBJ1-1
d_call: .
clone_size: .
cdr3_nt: TGTGCCAGCAGCTCTCCCGAGGGGGGGGCCGAAGCTTTCTTT
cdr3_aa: CASSSPEGGAEAFF